These 2 T cell receptor beta chains were all obtained from the same sample, sequenced in a study of identical twins. TCRdb independently ran MiXCR on the 5' RACE reads; one entry per CDR3 protein. Found here are about 240,000 distinct CDR3 sequences, 10% of them singletons; the top ten hold less than 12%. The source material was memory T cells sorted from blood. The receptors originated from a middle-aged man in good health.

Concerning this clonotype itself: A read error is likely, as this CDR3 ends without the conserved phenylalanine or tryptophan. The chain links TRBV20-1 to TRBJ1-1, with a possible D match to TRBD1 (5 bases). The V end was cut by 5 bases, the J end by 2 bases, with 12 bases between. CDR1 and CDR2 from the germline V gene are DFQATT and SNEGSKA (reference sequence). CDR3 length: 13 amino acids. The CDR3 sequence is CSAVPGLNTEAFL. DNA of the CDR3: TGCAGTGCTGTACCGGGACTTAACACTGAAGCTTTCCTT.

This sequence joins TRBV30 and TRBJ2-1, with no clear D. Trimming removed 2 bases from V and 7 bases from J, with 15 bases in between. The CDR3 contains 14 residues. Germline CDR1 reads GTSNPN; CDR2 reads SVGIG (reference sequence). CDR3 protein: CAWSPLWVLNEQFF. Written as DNA, the CDR3 is TGTGCCTGGAGTCCCCTATGGGTCCTGAATGAGCAGTTCTTC.